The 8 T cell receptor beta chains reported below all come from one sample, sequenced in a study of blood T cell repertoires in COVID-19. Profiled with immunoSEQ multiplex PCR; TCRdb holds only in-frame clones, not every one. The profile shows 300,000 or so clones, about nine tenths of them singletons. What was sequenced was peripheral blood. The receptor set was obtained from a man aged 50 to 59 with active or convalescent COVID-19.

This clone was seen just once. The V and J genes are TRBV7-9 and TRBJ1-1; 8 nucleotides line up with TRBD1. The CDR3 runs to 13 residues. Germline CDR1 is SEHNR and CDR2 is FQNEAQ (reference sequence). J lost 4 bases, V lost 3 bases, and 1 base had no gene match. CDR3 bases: TGTGCCAGCAGCTTGCAGGGGGCCACTGAAGCTTTCTTT. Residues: CASSLQGATEAFF.

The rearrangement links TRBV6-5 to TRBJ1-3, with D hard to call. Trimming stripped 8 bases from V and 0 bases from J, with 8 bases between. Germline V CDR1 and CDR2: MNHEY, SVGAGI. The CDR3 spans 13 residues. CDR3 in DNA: TGTGCCAGCCGGCGGAGCTCTGGAAACACCATATATTTT. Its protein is CASRRSSGNTIYF.

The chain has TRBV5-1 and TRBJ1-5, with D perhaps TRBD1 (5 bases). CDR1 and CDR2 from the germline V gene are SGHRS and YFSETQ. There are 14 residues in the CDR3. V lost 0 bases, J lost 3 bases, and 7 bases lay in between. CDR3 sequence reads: CASSLAGINQPQHF. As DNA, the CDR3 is TGCGCCAGCAGCTTGGCAGGGATCAATCAGCCCCAGCATTTT.

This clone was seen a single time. The CDR3 DNA is TGTGCCAGCTCACCACCAGAACAGGGGGCCCACGAGCAGTACTTC. This codes for CASSPPEQGAHEQYF. The V call is TRBV18, the J call TRBJ2-7; 9 bases are a match to TRBD1. The length of the CDR3 is 15 residues. With V trimmed by 0 bases and J by 5 bases, 5 bases remained unmatched. Per germline, CDR1 KGHSH and CDR2 LQKENI.

The CDR3 loop is CASSYSGDRAGYTF. The CDR3 DNA reads TGTGCCAGCAGTTACTCGGGGGACAGGGCCGGCTACACCTTC. The rearrangement links TRBV6-5 to TRBJ1-2; 9 bases are shared with TRBD1. CDR3 size: 14 residues. Germline CDR1 is MNHEY and CDR2 is SVGAGI. J gave up 8 bases and V 0 bases, and 4 bases lay outside the gene matches.

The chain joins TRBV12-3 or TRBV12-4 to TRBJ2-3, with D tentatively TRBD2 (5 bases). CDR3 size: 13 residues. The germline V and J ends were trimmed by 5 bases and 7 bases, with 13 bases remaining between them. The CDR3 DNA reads TGTGCCAGCAGTCTCACACTAGACAATACGCAGTATTTT. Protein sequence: CASSLTLDNTQYF.

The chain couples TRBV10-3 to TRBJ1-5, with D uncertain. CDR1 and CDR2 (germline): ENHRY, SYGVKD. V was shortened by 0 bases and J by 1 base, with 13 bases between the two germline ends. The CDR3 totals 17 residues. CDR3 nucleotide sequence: TGTGCCATCAGTGAGTCTGGGAGCGGACTCAGCAATCAGCCCCAGCATTTT. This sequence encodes CAISESGSGLSNQPQHF.

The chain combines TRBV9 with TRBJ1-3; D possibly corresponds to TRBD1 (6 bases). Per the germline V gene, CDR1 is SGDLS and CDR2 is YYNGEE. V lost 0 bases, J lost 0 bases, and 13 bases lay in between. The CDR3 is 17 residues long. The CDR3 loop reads CASSVGRGGGSGNTIYF. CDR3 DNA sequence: TGTGCCAGCAGCGTAGGCCGGGGAGGGGGCTCTGGAAACACCATATATTTT.